This passage covers 3 T cell receptor beta chains from one sample sequenced in a study of technical replicates of blood from a few donors. Generated by immunoSEQ multiplex PCR, the TCRdb table keeps only in-frame clones and is missing some. The data hold about 80,000 clones, with around 96% observed a single time. Sequences were obtained from T cells isolated from PBMCs. These receptors originate from a human donor in good health.

A single count supports this clone. This CDR3 is also generated by other DNA sequences in the sample. V is TRBV5-1 and J is TRBJ2-3; TRBD2 is a possible D gene (5 bases). The CDR3 runs 14 residues. Germline CDR1 and CDR2: SGHRS and YFSETQ. The V end was cut by 0 bases, the J end by 3 bases, with 8 bases between. CDR3 sequence reads: CASSLGPGTDTQYF. The CDR3 DNA is TGCGCCAGCAGCTTGGGGCCGGGGACAGATACGCAGTATTTT.

This clone is a singleton in its sample. This chain links TRBV12-5 with TRBJ1-5; 7 nucleotides agree with TRBD1. Trimming at V came to 7 bases and at J to 0 bases, leaving 6 bases not matched to a gene. The germline V gene has CDR1 LGHNT and CDR2 FRNRAP. CDR3 length: 15 residues. The CDR3 DNA reads TGTGCTAGTGACGCAGGGGGATCTAGCAATCAGCCCCAGCATTTT. Protein sequence: CASDAGGSSNQPQHF.

The chain uses TRBV29-1 and TRBJ1-2; D is unclear. This CDR3 contains 12 residues. Per the germline V gene, CDR1 is SQVTM and CDR2 is ANQGSEA. Deletions cut 3 bases from V and 3 bases from J, with 8 bases between. The CDR3 DNA reads as TGCAGCGTTGAGGTCGGAGACTATGGCTACACCTTC. Its protein product is CSVEVGDYGYTF.